Listed below are T cell receptor beta chains from one sample, sequenced in a study of Ad26.COV2.S vaccination and SARS-CoV-2 variants. Clones were read by immunoSEQ multiplex PCR, and TCRdb kept only the in-frame ones, dropping some. The table records hundreds of thousands of clones, about 86% of them present only once. The sequences come from peripheral blood, collected in a trial of Ad26.COV2.S vaccine versus placebo. The origin of the receptors is a person between 18 and 65 years old who received the Ad26.COV2.S COVID-19 vaccine or a placebo. The CDR3 runs from the conserved cysteine through the conserved F or W.

j_gene | v_gene | CDR3aa
TRBJ1-1 | TRBV3-1/TRBV3-2 | CASSRRGLSNTEAFF
TRBJ2-7 | TRBV4-2 | CASSQDSGVGEQYF
TRBJ2-3 | TRBV28 | CASSSRTGGLPDTQYF
TRBJ2-1 | TRBV5-5 | CASSFVGWDDSYNEQFF
TRBJ2-1 | TRBV5-3 | CARAGGPRNEQFF
TRBJ2-1 | TRBV28 | CASSGGTSGAVSYNEQFF
TRBJ2-1 | TRBV27 | CASSQPSYNEQFF
TRBJ1-1 | TRBV9 | CASSPMSNTEAFF
TRBJ1-5 | TRBV2 | CASSDRPHRPQHF
TRBJ2-1 | TRBV4-2 | CASSQVQQGRNEQFF
TRBJ1-2 | TRBV6-4 | CASSTETGLGYTF
TRBJ2-1 | TRBV27 | CASRTLAVEKAYNEQFF
TRBJ2-3 | TRBV7-2 | CASSLRKGGGTDTQYF
TRBJ2-5 | TRBV28 | CARPGQGRKTQYF
TRBJ2-2 | TRBV5-6 | CASSLGTSGILTGELFF
TRBJ2-5 | TRBV7-2 | CASSPSPGAQETQYF
TRBJ2-3 | TRBV28 | CASSLVEGGTDTQYF
TRBJ1-2 | TRBV19 | CASTTDRGPNYGYTF
TRBJ2-7 | TRBV5-6 | CASSPIPGLAGGRYEQYF
TRBJ2-2 | TRBV2 | CASSPQVPTGELFF
TRBJ1-5 | TRBV6-2/TRBV6-3 | CASSYSGSNQPQHF
TRBJ2-2 | TRBV19 | CASSMLPTGELFF
TRBJ2-2 | TRBV7-6 | CASSPSQAGGFGELFF
TRBJ2-1 | TRBV19 | CASSRDYTPVEQFF
TRBJ2-3 | TRBV6-2/TRBV6-3 | CASSTGEDSDTQYF
TRBJ2-5 | TRBV7-2 | CASRSQETQYF
TRBJ2-6 | TRBV10-2 | CASHLLAGALSGANVLTF
TRBJ2-7 | TRBV18 | CASSPGQGGRYEQYF
TRBJ1-5 | TRBV14 | CASSQGRNSNQPQHF
TRBJ2-7 | TRBV7-2 | CASSFLDEQYF
TRBJ2-7 | TRBV5-1 | CASSLAGGSYEQYF
TRBJ2-3 | TRBV7-6 | CASTLGPGGELDTQYF
TRBJ2-7 | TRBV5-1 | CASSLSSGTPPEQYF
TRBJ1-2 | TRBV4-2 | CASSQVKPVSYGYTF
TRBJ2-7 | TRBV5-8 | CASSPAAFREQYF
TRBJ2-7 | TRBV4-2 | CASSSQASGDLSYEQYF
TRBJ1-5 | TRBV6-2/TRBV6-3 | CASSTDRGKGNQPQHF
TRBJ2-1 | TRBV3-1/TRBV3-2 | CASSQVLLTSIESSYNEQFF
TRBJ1-1 | TRBV6-2/TRBV6-3 | CASSYLVVTEAFF
TRBJ2-1 | TRBV18 | CASSPPAQSNEQFF